The clone carrying this T cell receptor (beta chain) appeared many times. What it binds is unknown. This CDR3 is built from 14 residues. Germline V gene sequence: CDR1 MNHEY, CDR2 SVGEGT. V lost 5 bases and J lost 9, with 17 bases in between. The data stem from a study of response to subunit inactivated influenza vaccine. Study-level points and caveats: The study's authors posited that every seasonal influenza vaccination enlists few new T cells.

TCRdb reprocessed the RT-PCR reads via MiXCR and lists one record per CDR3 protein. The data show hundreds of thousands of distinct CDR3 sequences, approximately 15% seen once. Specimen: PBMCs from blood, collected approximately 15 days before vaccination. The sequence came from a man aged 45-65 years who received an inactivated influenza vaccine. The V and J genes are TRBV6-2 or TRBV6-3 and TRBJ1-5; D might be TRBD1 (5 bases). The CDR3: CASSNPGTLGPQHF. The CDR3 coding sequence is TGTGCCAGCAGTAACCCCGGGACCCTGGGGCCCCAGCATTTT.